A single T cell receptor beta chain is shown here with its context. This clonotype was recorded many times. The antigen this receptor binds is unknown. No base-level quality is on record; no much larger clone is a single base apart. The data are from a study of identical twins (dated by TCRdb to 2016 to 2017). Some background on the complete study: The study deep-sequenced TCR alpha and beta repertoires from monozygotic twins, unrelated adults of various ages and cord blood to test whether fetal clonotypes persist. Replicate twin experiments were performed at different times using different library preparation protocols to rule out contamination.

The protocol used for the library was 5' RACE. Sequencing relied on an Illumina HiSeq 2000. A universal primer binding site was added through template switching, and the final cDNA carried a unique molecular identifier so that TCR cDNA molecules could be counted accurately. Specific primers in the conserved constant-segment region were used to synthesize first-strand cDNA for TCR alpha and beta chains. To control for contamination, every cDNA library was double barcoded, receiving both a SMART-Mk sample barcode and Illumina barcodes. Two successive PCR steps introduced TruSeq adapter sequences along with Illumina sample barcodes. The Illumina HiSeq platform was used with custom primers to sequence TCR alpha and beta cDNA libraries. The study's own analysis went as follows. MiGEC was used to process raw reads and extract unique molecular identifiers, and MiXCR was used to find CDR3 positions. For each individual, recombination models were inferred using an EM algorithm with the repgenHMM and IGoR tools. The tcR package in R was used for shared clonotype analysis, with sharing normalized by the product of cloneset sizes. To study raw recombination free of thymic and clonal selection effects, out-of-frame nonproductive sequences were analyzed. TCRdb reworked the public reads: Q25 trimming with fastp, MiXCR clone assembly, productive beta chains retained. Entries are consolidated by CDR3 protein sequence, retaining the most common genes and DNA. These V and J calls are TCRdb output, not the study's own analysis. The sample table contains 250,000 or so distinct CDR3 sequences; only one count was recorded for roughly 8.7% of them. The top ten clonotypes cover 3% to 3.5% of the sample.

Broad study findings and their caveats: Abundant cord blood beta clonotypes had fewer insertions, young adult naive repertoires showed a similar but weaker trend, and memory repertoires showed no such trend. Compared with coincidental sharing between unrelated individuals, out-of-frame TCR alpha sequences shared between twins showed an excess of sequences with low generation probability. The excess sharing between twins in beta out-of-frame sequences was weaker because fewer shared sequences reduced the signal-to-noise ratio. Zero-insertion analyses could be partly confounded by invariant T cells such as MAIT and iNKT, though diverse VJ usage argued against such confounding for most clonotypes. Recombination models systematically underestimated out-of-frame TCR alpha sharing in monozygotic twins but agreed with sharing between unrelated individuals. Conclusions relied on cross-sectional statistical analysis, since the same donors could not be followed over many years.

Every donor in the study was a healthy Caucasian. Three pairs of female monozygotic twins, all aged roughly 18 to 30 years, made up the twin cohort. Positive isolation kits from Invitrogen were used to isolate CD4+ and CD8+ T cell populations. CDR1 and CDR2 are drawn from the germline V gene: SGDLS, YYNGEE. Between the V and J ends, shortened by 4 bases and 2 bases respectively, the junction contains 7 bases. Spanning cysteine to phenylalanine, the CDR3 consists of 12 amino acids. Just the 36-base CDR3 DNA is kept, in frame starting at base 1. The data also belong to a second study, concerning yellow fever vaccine responses in identical twins. As described in the second report: The authors reported that the T cell response to vaccination in identical twins appeared partly convergent and partly personalized. In identical twins, the study followed T cell clones that responded to the vaccine with precision.

The sample taken for sequencing was CD8+ T cells sorted from blood. The TCR originated in a woman under 30 in good health. The chain employs TRBV9 and TRBJ2-7, and TRBD2 may be the D gene, going by 5 matching bases. The nucleotide sequence reads TGTGCCAGCAGCACGGGGACCTACGAGCAGTACTTC. The encoded protein is CASSTGTYEQYF. The full variable domain, completed from the reference TRBV9 and TRBJ2-7 proteins outside the CDR3, reads DSGVTQTPKHLITATGQRVTLRCSPRSGDLSVYWYQQSLDQGLQFLIQYYNGEERAKGNILERFSAQQFPDLHSELNLSSLELGDSALYFCASSTGTYEQYFGPGTRLTVT.